A selection of T cell receptor beta chains follows, all from one sample in a study of CD8+ T cells in alopecia areata. Profiled with immunoSEQ multiplex PCR; TCRdb holds only in-frame clones, not every one. Of roughly 140,000 clones in the sample, around two thirds were seen once. The sequencing input was CD8+ T cells sorted from blood. The receptors here all came from a human donor in good health. Both conserved end residues are part of each CDR3. Each record gives: D gene, J gene, V gene, clone size, CDR3 protein, CDR3 DNA. The D gene is left open where the match is weak. Rows give clone size only sometimes, using once, few, many, or a class for an expanded clone.

D: .
J: TRBJ2-1
V: TRBV30
size: .
CDR3: CAWSGYNEQFF
DNA: TGTGCCTGGAGTGGGTACAATGAGCAGTTCTTC

D: .
J: TRBJ1-1
V: TRBV7-9
size: few
CDR3: CASSFKGRLAEAFF
DNA: TGTGCCAGCAGCTTTAAGGGGCGGTTGGCTGAAGCTTTCTTT

D: TRBD1
J: TRBJ2-1
V: TRBV2
size: .
CDR3: CASSMRTGDSGAYNEQFF
DNA: TGTGCCAGCAGTATGAGGACAGGGGACTCAGGTGCCTACAATGAGCAGTTCTTC

D: .
J: TRBJ2-2
V: TRBV7-7
size: .
CDR3: CASSLEVTGVGELFF
DNA: TGTGCCAGCAGCTTAGAGGTTACGGGAGTCGGGGAGCTGTTTTTT

D: TRBD1
J: TRBJ2-7
V: TRBV9
size: .
CDR3: CASSGTTGFGTYEQYF
DNA: TGTGCCAGCAGCGGGACGACAGGGTTCGGAACCTACGAGCAGTACTTC

D: .
J: TRBJ2-7
V: TRBV15
size: .
CDR3: CATSKRQGNYEQYF
DNA: TGTGCCACCAGCAAACGGCAGGGAAACTACGAGCAGTACTTC

D: TRBD2
J: TRBJ2-3
V: TRBV5-4
size: .
CDR3: CASSLAGLAGPDTQYF
DNA: TGTGCCAGCAGCTTGGCCGGACTAGCGGGACCAGATACGCAGTATTTT

D: .
J: TRBJ1-1
V: TRBV6-5
size: once
CDR3: CASSYYGQGISEAFF
DNA: TGTGCCAGCAGTTACTACGGTCAGGGTATCTCTGAAGCTTTCTTT

D: TRBD1
J: TRBJ1-2
V: TRBV9
size: .
CDR3: CASSVSTGAVYGYTF
DNA: TGTGCCAGCAGCGTATCGACAGGGGCGGTCTATGGCTACACCTTC

D: TRBD2
J: TRBJ2-1
V: TRBV7-9
size: .
CDR3: CASSSRTSVRSEQFF
DNA: TGTGCCAGCAGCTCACGGACTAGCGTACGAAGTGAGCAGTTCTTC

D: .
J: TRBJ1-5
V: TRBV27
size: .
CDR3: CASSQYGNQPQHF
DNA: TGTGCCAGCAGCCAGTATGGCAATCAGCCCCAGCATTTT

D: .
J: TRBJ2-7
V: TRBV4-2
size: few
CDR3: CASSQDPGSYEQYF
DNA: TGTGCCAGCAGCCAAGATCCGGGTAGCTACGAGCAGTACTTC

D: TRBD2
J: TRBJ2-1
V: TRBV27
size: .
CDR3: CASKRTSGSYNEQFF
DNA: TGTGCCAGCAAGAGGACTAGCGGGTCCTACAATGAGCAGTTCTTC

D: .
J: TRBJ1-1
V: TRBV7-9
size: .
CDR3: CASSLGLTEAFF
DNA: TGTGCCAGCAGCCTAGGCCTCACTGAAGCTTTCTTT

D: TRBD2
J: TRBJ2-7
V: TRBV4-2
size: few
CDR3: CASGEREGSYEQYF
DNA: TGTGCCAGCGGCGAGCGGGAGGGTTCCTACGAGCAGTACTTC

D: TRBD2
J: TRBJ2-5
V: TRBV27
size: .
CDR3: CASAVGTSGIETQYF
DNA: TGTGCCAGCGCGGTAGGGACTAGCGGGATTGAGACCCAGTACTTC

D: .
J: TRBJ1-1
V: TRBV7-9
size: few
CDR3: CASSLAGSGTEAFF
DNA: TGTGCCAGCAGCTTAGCGGGATCGGGAACTGAAGCTTTCTTT

D: .
J: TRBJ2-2
V: TRBV29-1
size: once
CDR3: CSVEVSSTGELFF
DNA: TGCAGCGTCGAAGTTAGTAGCACCGGGGAGCTGTTTTTT

D: TRBD2
J: TRBJ2-1
V: TRBV29-1
size: .
CDR3: CSVVSLAVNEQFF
DNA: TGCAGCGTTGTGAGTCTAGCGGTCAATGAGCAGTTCTTC

D: TRBD2
J: TRBJ2-7
V: TRBV9
size: .
CDR3: CASSASGRAYEQYF
DNA: TGTGCCAGCAGCGCGAGCGGGAGGGCCTACGAGCAGTACTTC

D: TRBD1
J: TRBJ1-1
V: TRBV5-6
size: .
CDR3: CASHLTGGAEAFF
DNA: TGTGCCAGCCACTTGACAGGGGGCGCGGAAGCTTTCTTT

D: .
J: TRBJ2-1
V: TRBV29-1
size: few
CDR3: CSVEDPRVGSYNEQFF
DNA: TGCAGCGTTGAAGATCCTAGGGTGGGCTCCTACAATGAGCAGTTCTTC

D: .
J: TRBJ2-5
V: TRBV28
size: few
CDR3: CASSRRAYQETQYF
DNA: TGTGCCAGCAGTCGCAGGGCGTACCAAGAGACCCAGTACTTC

D: TRBD2
J: TRBJ2-5
V: TRBV6-6
size: .
CDR3: CASTQVETSGQETQYF
DNA: TGTGCCAGCACCCAAGTGGAGACTAGCGGACAAGAGACCCAGTACTTC

D: .
J: TRBJ2-3
V: TRBV9
size: .
CDR3: CASSVEGRLTDTQYF
DNA: TGTGCCAGCAGCGTAGAGGGGAGGTTGACAGATACGCAGTATTTT

D: .
J: TRBJ2-7
V: TRBV4-1
size: .
CDR3: CASSQGQRPTYEQYF
DNA: TGCGCCAGCAGCCAAGGACAGCGCCCGACCTACGAGCAGTACTTC

D: .
J: TRBJ2-2
V: TRBV13
size: .
CDR3: CASSPANTGELFF
DNA: TGTGCCAGCAGCCCAGCGAACACCGGGGAGCTGTTTTTT

D: .
J: TRBJ2-2
V: TRBV27
size: .
CDR3: CASSLYLSGTGELFF
DNA: TGTGCCAGCAGTCTGTACCTAAGCGGCACCGGGGAGCTGTTTTTT

D: .
J: TRBJ1-5
V: TRBV28
size: .
CDR3: CASRVGSQPQHF
DNA: TGTGCCAGCAGGGTAGGGAGTCAGCCCCAGCATTTT

D: .
J: TRBJ2-2
V: TRBV11-2
size: .
CDR3: CASSLDLFGHTGELFF
DNA: TGTGCCAGCAGCTTAGATCTCTTTGGGCACACCGGGGAGCTGTTTTTT

D: .
J: TRBJ2-1
V: TRBV5-6
size: .
CDR3: CASRWGSEQFF
DNA: TGTGCCAGCCGCTGGGGTTCAGAGCAGTTCTTC

D: .
J: TRBJ1-1
V: TRBV25-1
size: .
CDR3: CASSVDGGVSEAFF
DNA: TGTGCCAGCAGTGTGGACGGGGGGGTGTCTGAAGCTTTCTTT

D: TRBD2
J: TRBJ2-4
V: TRBV5-1
size: once
CDR3: CASSLAGGAKNIQYF
DNA: TGCGCCAGCAGCTTGGCGGGGGGAGCCAAAAACATTCAGTACTTC

D: TRBD2
J: TRBJ2-1
V: TRBV6-6
size: .
CDR3: CASSYQLAGEFEQFF
DNA: TGTGCCAGCAGTTACCAGCTAGCGGGAGAATTTGAGCAGTTCTTC

D: .
J: TRBJ2-7
V: TRBV27
size: few
CDR3: CASSSPAAYEQYF
DNA: TGTGCCAGCAGCTCCCCAGCAGCCTACGAGCAGTACTTC

D: TRBD1
J: TRBJ2-7
V: TRBV7-6
size: .
CDR3: CASSMTGMKRYEQYF
DNA: TGTGCCAGCAGCATGACAGGGATGAAGCGCTACGAGCAGTACTTC

D: TRBD2
J: TRBJ2-3
V: TRBV6-1
size: few
CDR3: CASSELAGGPDTQYF
DNA: TGTGCCAGCAGTGAACTAGCGGGAGGGCCAGATACGCAGTATTTT

D: TRBD2
J: TRBJ2-7
V: TRBV5-1
size: .
CDR3: CASSLEPGGPYEQYF
DNA: TGCGCCAGCAGCTTGGAACCGGGAGGGCCCTACGAGCAGTACTTC

D: TRBD1
J: TRBJ1-1
V: TRBV23-1
size: .
CDR3: CASSPANGDRGTEAFF
DNA: TGCGCCAGCAGCCCCGCAAATGGGGACAGGGGCACTGAAGCTTTCTTT

D: .
J: TRBJ1-2
V: TRBV11-2
size: once
CDR3: CASSPRQPLTPLNYGYTF
DNA: TGTGCCAGCAGCCCCAGACAGCCTCTAACCCCTTTGAACTATGGCTACACCTTC

D: .
J: TRBJ1-1
V: TRBV25-1
size: .
CDR3: CASGLLPGAFF
DNA: TGTGCCAGCGGCCTTCTTCCCGGAGCTTTCTTT

D: .
J: TRBJ2-5
V: TRBV4-1
size: .
CDR3: CASSQEGRQETQYF
DNA: TGCGCCAGCAGCCAAGAAGGCAGACAAGAGACCCAGTACTTC

D: TRBD2
J: TRBJ2-6
V: TRBV29-1
size: .
CDR3: CSVEQRGPGANVLTF
DNA: TGCAGCGTTGAACAGCGGGGCCCTGGGGCCAACGTCCTGACTTTC

D: .
J: TRBJ1-1
V: TRBV9
size: .
CDR3: CASSLDPSNTEAFF
DNA: TGTGCCAGCAGCTTGGACCCATCGAACACTGAAGCTTTCTTT

D: .
J: TRBJ1-5
V: TRBV4-1
size: .
CDR3: CASSQAVGQPQHF
DNA: TGCGCCAGCAGCCAAGCCGTAGGTCAGCCCCAGCATTTT

D: .
J: TRBJ2-7
V: TRBV6-5
size: .
CDR3: CAIRPETVSSYEQYF
DNA: TGTGCCATCAGACCCGAGACAGTGAGCTCCTACGAGCAGTACTTC

D: .
J: TRBJ2-7
V: TRBV4-2
size: .
CDR3: CASRPGTSYEQYF
DNA: TGTGCCAGCAGGCCGGGCACATCCTACGAGCAGTACTTC

D: TRBD2
J: TRBJ2-3
V: TRBV29-1
size: .
CDR3: CSVLGEAGGPSDTQYF
DNA: TGCAGCGTGCTTGGGGAGGCGGGAGGGCCATCAGATACGCAGTATTTT

D: .
J: TRBJ2-2
V: TRBV9
size: .
CDR3: CASSVDGIGGELFF
DNA: TGTGCCAGCAGCGTAGACGGGATCGGCGGGGAGCTGTTTTTT

D: TRBD2
J: TRBJ2-3
V: TRBV7-9
size: .
CDR3: CASRTSGTDTQYF
DNA: TGTGCCAGCAGGACTAGCGGCACAGATACGCAGTATTTT